These T cell receptor beta chains were read from a single sample in a study of cytomegalovirus exposure and HLA in healthy donors. Produced via immunoSEQ multiplex PCR; TCRdb's table is partial and in-frame only. Of about 170,000 clones detected, more than 60% appear once; the ten largest clones hold roughly 1.4%. Sequencing was performed on PBMCs. These TCRs come from a woman in her twenties or thirties in good health and CMV-seropositive. CDR3s include the opening cysteine and the closing phenylalanine or tryptophan. Not every row has a clone size; where given, it reads once, few, many or a size class.

TRBV9	TRBJ2-1	NA	CASSVDGQGANEQFF
TRBV25-1	TRBJ2-5	NA	CASSGTGEPQETQYF
TRBV2	TRBJ1-4	few	CASFPRDRDGKLFF
TRBV13	TRBJ1-2	NA	CASSLLMGQGNYGYTF
TRBV4-1	TRBJ2-7	NA	CASSQDPGAVGYEQYF
TRBV7-9	TRBJ2-1	NA	CASSRGMEINEQFF
TRBV4-1	TRBJ1-2	NA	CASSQAAQGFEGYTF
TRBV19	TRBJ2-1	NA	CASSILAGQGILSEQFF
TRBV28	TRBJ1-2	NA	CASSTSRGYTF
TRBV2	TRBJ2-7	once	CASSAQGDEQYF
TRBV6-1	TRBJ1-4	NA	CASSVPVQVKLFF
TRBV4-2	TRBJ2-6	NA	CASSQVTGAGANVLTF
TRBV30	TRBJ1-3	NA	CAWRHSSGNTIYF
TRBV19	TRBJ1-2	NA	CASSMKTDTNYGYTF
TRBV5-1	TRBJ2-7	NA	CASSFWTGRAYEQYF
TRBV5-1	TRBJ2-3	once	CASSFTSGRGADTQYF
TRBV5-1	TRBJ1-2	few	CASSSGTGETSYTF
TRBV11-3	TRBJ2-6	NA	CASSLRAGKYVLTF
TRBV6-1	TRBJ2-7	NA	CASRERTVGPYEQYF
TRBV19	TRBJ1-3	NA	CASQGDRGQGNTIYF
TRBV5-1	TRBJ2-7	NA	CASSLGRSSYEQYF
TRBV6-6	TRBJ1-1	few	CASSYVERNTEAFF
TRBV5-1	TRBJ2-3	NA	CASSLAARDTTSTDTQYF
TRBV10-3	TRBJ1-1	NA	CAISESIRGEAFF
TRBV11-2	TRBJ2-5	few	CASSQEGVETQYF
TRBV29-1	TRBJ1-2	NA	CSVEGGGTAYGYTF